The 21 T cell receptor beta chains below all came from one sample that was sequenced in a study of immune cell composition in non-small cell lung cancer. Repertoires were generated with immunoSEQ multiplex PCR, while TCRdb's copy carries only in-frame clones and drops some. The table shows more than 950 clones, with more than 75% occurring only once. The sequencing sample was made of lung tumor tissue. These receptors were collected from a human donor with non-small cell lung cancer.

CDR3 in amino acids: CASSQSTAGESYNEQFF. The DNA of the CDR3 is TGTGCCAGCAGCCAATCGACGGCGGGAGAGTCCTACAATGAGCAGTTCTTC. The V and J genes are TRBV16 and TRBJ2-1; the match to TRBD2 covers 7 bases. The trim removed 0 bases at V and 1 base at J, leaving 6 bases unmatched. Per germline, CDR1 KGHSY and CDR2 FQNENV. CDR3 length: 17 amino acids.

The chain recombines TRBV6-6 with TRBJ1-2; tentative D call: TRBD1 (6 bases). The V gene lost 5 bases and the J gene lost 8 bases, with 15 bases spanning the gap. The CDR3 runs to 13 residues. Germline CDR1 MNHNY, CDR2 SVGAGI (reference sequence). CDR3 nucleotide sequence: TGTGCCAGCAGTCCGGACAGCGTCGTGGGCTACACCTTC. It codes for CASSPDSVVGYTF.

The rearrangement joins TRBV6-5 to TRBJ1-2; tentative D call: TRBD1 (6 bases). Per germline, CDR1 MNHEY and CDR2 SVGAGI. The CDR3 extends over 14 amino acids. V lost 4 bases and J 7 bases, leaving 16 bases between the germline ends. This chain's CDR3 is CASSFRGIGSGYTF. The CDR3, as DNA: TGTGCCAGCAGTTTCAGGGGCATTGGGTCTGGCTACACCTTC.

The genes are TRBV11-3 and TRBJ2-1; TRBD2 matches 8 bases. The CDR3 runs to 14 residues. From germline, CDR1 is SGHNT and CDR2 YENEEA. V lost 4 bases, J lost 7 bases, and 6 bases stayed unmatched. The CDR3 protein is CASSSDPGGNEQFF. The CDR3 DNA follows: TGTGCCAGCAGCTCAGACCCGGGGGGGAATGAGCAGTTCTTC.

This sequence joins TRBV5-6 and TRBJ2-1, with a tentative D call TRBD2 (5 bases). V was trimmed by 0 bases and J by 10 bases, leaving 14 bases between them. The CDR3 consists of 14 residues. Germline CDR1 reads SGHDT; CDR2 reads YYEEEE. This CDR3 reads CASSLGGGVDEQFF. CDR3 nucleotides: TGTGCCAGCAGCTTGGGAGGAGGAGTGGACGAGCAGTTCTTC.

V and J are TRBV27 and TRBJ2-4; weak D call: TRBD2 (5 bases). The CDR3 covers 14 residues. With 4 bases removed from V and 3 bases from J, the gap between germline ends came to 10 bases. Germline V gene lookup returns CDR1 MNHEY and CDR2 SMNVEV (reference sequence). As DNA, the CDR3 is TGTGCCAGCAGTTGGGGAGATGTCAAAAACATTCAGTACTTC. Residues: CASSWGDVKNIQYF.

This clone turned up a few times. The CDR3 coding sequence is TGTGCCAGCAGCTTGGCCAGGGGAGAGACCCAGTACTTC. This encodes CASSLARGETQYF. This chain links TRBV5-4 with TRBJ2-5, with D possibly TRBD1 on 6 matching bases. Germline V lookup: CDR1 SGHNT, CDR2 YYREEE (reference sequence). The ends were cut back, 0 bases at V and 4 bases at J, with 7 bases in the middle. The CDR3 length is 13 residues.

This clone was seen once. The chain is built from TRBV5-4 and TRBJ1-1; TRBD1 might be the D (6 bases). Looked up from germline, CDR1 is SGHNT and CDR2 is YYREEE (reference sequence). The CDR3 totals 12 residues. V was trimmed by 5 bases and J by 1 base, leaving 6 bases between them. CDR3 DNA sequence: TGTGCCAGCAGAGGGGGGAACACTGAAGCTTTCTTT. It specifies CASRGGNTEAFF.

The rearrangement links TRBV9 to TRBJ1-3; a weak D match, TRBD1 (6 bases). Trimming took 0 bases from V and 0 from J, leaving 7 bases between them. The germline CDR1 and CDR2 sequences are SGDLS and YYNGEE. CDR3 length: 15 amino acids. In DNA, the CDR3 is TGTGCCAGCAGCGTAGAGGGGGTCTCTGGAAACACCATATATTTT. Translated, it gives CASSVEGVSGNTIYF. The variable domain in full, completed from reference TRBV9 and TRBJ1-3, reads DSGVTQTPKHLITATGQRVTLRCSPRSGDLSVYWYQQSLDQGLQFLIQYYNGEERAKGNILERFSAQQFPDLHSELNLSSLELGDSALYFCASSVEGVSGNTIYFGEGSWLTVV.

This clone was counted only a few times. This sequence joins TRBV6-1 and TRBJ2-1, with TRBD2 matching over 9 bases. The J segment lost 8 bases and the V segment lost 2 bases, leaving 4 bases of the junction unmatched. Germline V lookup: CDR1 MNHNS, CDR2 SASEGT. The CDR3 length is 14 residues. This CDR3 is CASSEWTSDDEQFF. Written as DNA, the CDR3 is TGTGCCAGCAGTGAATGGACTAGCGACGATGAGCAGTTCTTC.

The table lists this clone with a few counts. The chain combines TRBV29-1 with TRBJ2-5, with D maybe TRBD2 (5 bases). There are 15 residues in the CDR3. V lost 5 bases and J 1 base, leaving 17 bases between the germline ends. CDR1 and CDR2 (germline): SQVTM, ANQGSEA. The CDR3 is CSVLRTGGRQETQYF. Here the CDR3 DNA reads TGCAGCGTTCTTAGGACCGGAGGACGCCAAGAGACCCAGTACTTC.

J is TRBJ1-3 and V is TRBV29-1; no definite D call. Trimming removed 5 bases at V and 4 bases at J, with 21 bases between. CDR1 SQVTM and CDR2 ANQGSEA come from the germline V gene. This CDR3 spans 16 amino acids. This CDR3 is CSVTMTQRGGGNTIYF. The CDR3, as DNA: TGCAGCGTTACAATGACCCAACGAGGCGGCGGAAACACCATATATTTT.

V and J are TRBV27 and TRBJ1-1; D remains ambiguous. In germline, CDR1 is MNHEY, CDR2 SMNVEV (reference sequence). Trimming took 4 bases from V and 6 from J, leaving 15 bases between them. This CDR3 is built from 14 residues. CDR3 in DNA: TGTGCCAGCAGTTCTTTAACGGGAACCCCTGAAGCTTTCTTT. Protein product: CASSSLTGTPEAFF.

The chain combines TRBV6-5 with TRBJ2-1, with D maybe TRBD1 (6 bases). Germline V gives CDR1 MNHEY, CDR2 SVGAGI. The V end lost 5 bases, the J end lost 4 bases, and 9 bases lay between the germline ends. The CDR3 is made up of 13 amino acids. The CDR3: CASSQGSYNEQFF. CDR3 nucleotide sequence: TGTGCCAGCAGTCAGGGGTCATACAATGAGCAGTTCTTC.

The chain is built from TRBV5-1 and TRBJ2-1; 10 positions agree with TRBD2. The CDR3 covers 17 residues. CDR1 SGHRS and CDR2 YFSETQ come from the germline V gene. V trimming: 3 bases; J trimming: 5 bases; junction bases outside the gene matches: 11. The CDR3 is CASSYIPSGRVDNEQFF. In DNA form, the CDR3 reads TGCGCCAGCAGCTACATTCCTAGCGGGAGAGTCGACAATGAGCAGTTCTTC.

A note on this clone: An end of the junction differs from the germline gene, which may be a read error. The rearrangement joins TRBV30 to TRBJ2-5; possibly TRBD2 for D (5 bases). The CDR3 extends over 11 amino acids. Germline values: CDR1 GTSNPN, CDR2 SVGIG (reference sequence). The CDR3, as DNA: TGTGCTTGGATGAGGGCAGAGACCCAGTACTTC. Protein product: CAWMRAETQYF.

With respect to this clone: The limits of the CDR3 on the DNA are not certain, so only TCRdb's listed CDR3 is given. This sequence joins TRBV21-1 and TRBJ1-2. TRBV21-1 is a recognized pseudogene. Both ends counted, the CDR3 spans 16 residues. The CDR3 here is CASSFFWGRGNYGYTF.

The CDR3 bases are TGTGCCTGGAGTGTGGGACAGGGGGCCCACGAGCAGTACTTC. Encoded protein: CAWSVGQGAHEQYF. The J gene is TRBJ2-5, the V gene TRBV30; 12 bases fit TRBD1. TRBJ2-7 explains the end of the DNA better; the J call may be wrong. The CDR3 covers 14 residues. Germline lookup yields CDR1 GTSNPN and CDR2 SVGIG (reference sequence).

The V and J genes are TRBV10-3 and TRBJ1-1; D gene ambiguous. CDR3 length equals 13 residues. The germline gives CDR1 ENHRY, CDR2 SYGVKD. V lost 6 bases and J lost 5, with 13 bases in between. The DNA of the CDR3 is TGTGCCATCAGAGAGGGAGGTTGGACTGAAGCTTTCTTT. It codes for CAIREGGWTEAFF.

The chain joins TRBV7-6 to TRBJ2-2; TRBD2 matches 9 bases. CDR1 is SGHVS, CDR2 FNYEAQ, per germline. Trimming at V came to 4 bases and at J to 6 bases, leaving 9 bases not matched to a gene. This CDR3 has 16 amino acids. CDR3 in amino acids: CASSYLAGAYAGELFF. DNA for the CDR3: TGTGCCAGCAGCTACTTAGCGGGAGCATACGCCGGGGAGCTGTTTTTT.

This clone is classed as large (0.1 to 1%). The chain employs TRBV6-1 and TRBJ1-2; 11 bases are shared with TRBD1. This CDR3 contains 14 residues. V was clipped by 6 bases and J by 2 bases; unmatched bases: 2. Germline V gives CDR1 MNHNS, CDR2 SASEGT. The CDR3 DNA sequence: TGTGCCAGCAGGGGGGACAGGGGGAACTATGGCTACACCTTC. The encoded protein is CASRGDRGNYGYTF.